This TCR beta chain was sequenced in a study of cytotoxic CD8 clonotypes in ibrutinib-treated CLL. Study as a whole: Partial response occurred in 24 patients and complete response in 2; at median around 70 months, about 14 remained remitted and roughly 12 progressed. Once treatment had gone on for a median of around 13 months, range 6 to 36, response samples were drawn. Study results and limitations: Pretreatment clonality was elevated relative to age-matched healthy donors and paralleled circulating CD8+ T-cell counts.

Profiling relied on immunoSEQ multiplex PCR, and the TCRdb table lists in-frame clones only, not all of them. Of more than 200,000 clones detected, roughly 77% appear once; the ten largest clones hold roughly 6.4%. For this clone: Its cognate antigen is unknown.

The CDR3 length is 19 residues. The chain links TRBV21-1 to TRBJ1-5; the table assigns TRBD1, which was not confirmed against the DNA. TRBV21-1 counts as a pseudogene. The sequenced sample was PBMCs, obtained after 12 months of ibrutinib treatment. This sequence originates from a human donor with chronic lymphocytic leukemia. The CDR3 loop reads CASSKAGDRGVRGNQPQHF. The CDR3 bases are TGTGCCAGCAGCAAAGCGGGGGACAGGGGTGTTCGGGGCAATCAGCCCCAGCATTTT.